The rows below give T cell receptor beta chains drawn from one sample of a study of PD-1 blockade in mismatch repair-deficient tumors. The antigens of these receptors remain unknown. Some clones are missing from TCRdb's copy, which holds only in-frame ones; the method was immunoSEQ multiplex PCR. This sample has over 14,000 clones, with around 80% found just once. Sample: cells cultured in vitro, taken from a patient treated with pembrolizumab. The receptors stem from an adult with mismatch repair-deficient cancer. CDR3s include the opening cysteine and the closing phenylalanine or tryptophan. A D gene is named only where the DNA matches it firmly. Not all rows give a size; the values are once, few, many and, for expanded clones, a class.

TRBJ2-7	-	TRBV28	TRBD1	TGTGCCAGCAGTTTGGCGGACAGGGTTCCTACCTCCTACGAGCAGTACTTC	CASSLADRVPTSYEQYF
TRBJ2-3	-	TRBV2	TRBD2	TGTGCCAGCACGGACGGGAGGGCCTTAGATACGCAGTATTTT	CASTDGRALDTQYF
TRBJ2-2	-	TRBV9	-	TGTGCCAGCAGCGACCAGCACCGGGACCCCCGGGGCGGGGAGCTGTTTTTT	CASSDQHRDPRGGELFF
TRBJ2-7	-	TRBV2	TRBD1	TGTGCCAGCAGGACAGGGGGGCCTCCCTACGAGCAGTACTTC	CASRTGGPPYEQYF
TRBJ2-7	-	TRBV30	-	TGTGCCTGGAGTGGAGGTCCCACACAGGTTCGGAGCTACGAGCAGTACTTC	CAWSGGPTQVRSYEQYF
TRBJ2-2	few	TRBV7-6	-	TGTGCCAGCAGCCCCTACATCGAGGCAGGCTCGAACACCGGGGAGCTGTTTTTT	CASSPYIEAGSNTGELFF
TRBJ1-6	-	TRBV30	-	TGTGCCTGGAGTGGGGGGTTTAAGGATTCACCCCTCCACTTT	CAWSGGFKDSPLHF
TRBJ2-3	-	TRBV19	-	TGTGCCAGTAGTATCGGGGGCGCAGATACGCAGTATTTT	CASSIGGADTQYF
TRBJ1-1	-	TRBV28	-	TGTGCCAGCAGTTTTTGGAGGAACACTGAAGCTTTCTTT	CASSFWRNTEAFF
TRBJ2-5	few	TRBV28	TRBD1	TGTGCCAGCAGTTTACTAGGCCGAAGGACAGGGGGCGGGGAGACCCAGTACTTC	CASSLLGRRTGGGETQYF
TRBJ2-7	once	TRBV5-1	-	TGCGCCAGCAGCCCTGGAACGTTATTAGGGGACGAGCAGTACTTC	CASSPGTLLGDEQYF
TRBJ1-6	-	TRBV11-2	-	TGTGCCAGCAGCTTAGCCAGGGCGCAGTCACCCCTCCACTTT	CASSLARAQSPLHF
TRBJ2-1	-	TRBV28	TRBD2	TGTGCCAGCAGTCCCCGGACTAGCGGGAGGGCCCGGAATGAGCAGTTCTTC	CASSPRTSGRARNEQFF
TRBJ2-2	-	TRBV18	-	TGTGCCAGCTCCCCCCACCCGGAGACCGGGGAGCTGTTTTTT	CASSPHPETGELFF
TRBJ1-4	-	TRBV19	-	TGTGCCAGTAGTGCCGCAGGGGTAGGGAGTGAAAAACTGTTTTTT	CASSAAGVGSEKLFF
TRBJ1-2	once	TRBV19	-	TGTGCCAGTAGTATGGTAGGGGACAACTATGGCTACACCTTC	CASSMVGDNYGYTF
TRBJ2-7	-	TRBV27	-	TGTGCCAGCAGTTTTGGGACTCAGGGCGAGCAGTACTTC	CASSFGTQGEQYF
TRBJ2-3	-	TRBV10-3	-	TGTGCCATCAGTGAGGGAGCTTTTTCCACAGATACGCAGTATTTT	CAISEGAFSTDTQYF
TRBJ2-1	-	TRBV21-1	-	TGTGCCAGCAGCAAACATTGGGGGGGCAAGTACAATGAGCAGTTCTTC	CASSKHWGGKYNEQFF
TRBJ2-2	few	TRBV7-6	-	TGTGCCAGCAGCTTAGCGCTCAGCACGGGGTCGGCCGGGGAGCTGTTTTTT	CASSLALSTGSAGELFF
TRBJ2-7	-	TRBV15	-	TGTGCCACCAGCAAGGGGGTCCTAGGCGAGCAGTACTTC	CATSKGVLGEQYF
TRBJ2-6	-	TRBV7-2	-	TGTGCCAGCAGCTTAACGGAAGCCAACGTCCTGACTTTC	CASSLTEANVLTF
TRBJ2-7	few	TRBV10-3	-	TGTGCCATCAGTCCCAGTTCCGGCTCCTACGAGCAGTACTTC	CAISPSSGSYEQYF
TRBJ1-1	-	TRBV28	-	TGTGCCAGCAGCTCCAATAAAAACACTGAAGCTTTCTTT	CASSSNKNTEAFF
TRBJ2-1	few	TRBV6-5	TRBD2	TGTGCCAGCAGTTCTTTAGCGGGACGCTCCTACAATGAGCAGTTCTTC	CASSSLAGRSYNEQFF
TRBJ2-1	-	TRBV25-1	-	TGTGCCAGCAGTGAATTAACGGCAAGTCTCTACAATGAGCAGTTCTTC	CASSELTASLYNEQFF
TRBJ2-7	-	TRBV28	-	TGTGCCAGCGGTAGCCAGGGCTACGAGCAGTACTTC	CASGSQGYEQYF
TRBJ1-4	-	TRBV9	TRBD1	TGTGCCAGCAGCGTAGAAGGGGGCAGAGAAAAACTGTTTTTT	CASSVEGGREKLFF
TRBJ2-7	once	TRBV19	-	TGTGCCAGTAGTCCGTGGGACAAACGCAACGAGCAGTACTTC	CASSPWDKRNEQYF
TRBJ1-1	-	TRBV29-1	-	TGCAGCGTTGGGGTGGCAGGACCGGTAGGCACTGAAGCTTTCTTT	CSVGVAGPVGTEAFF
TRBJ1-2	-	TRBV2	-	TGTGCCAGCAGTGCAATGACAGGAAACTATGGCTACACCTTC	CASSAMTGNYGYTF
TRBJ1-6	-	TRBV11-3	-	TGTGCCAGCAGCTCCCCCGGAGACTATAATTCACCCCTCCACTTT	CASSSPGDYNSPLHF
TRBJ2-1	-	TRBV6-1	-	TGTGCCGGTAGCGGAGCCCCCTACAATGAGCAGTTCTTC	CAGSGAPYNEQFF
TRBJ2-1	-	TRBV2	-	TGTGCCAGCAGTGAGAGGGGGTGGTCCTACAATGAGCAGTTCTTC	CASSERGWSYNEQFF
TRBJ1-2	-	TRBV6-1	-	TGTGCCAGCAGTGTCGGCAGGGAGTACGGCTACACCTTC	CASSVGREYGYTF
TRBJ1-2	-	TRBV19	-	TGTGCCAGTAGTATAGAGAGAGGGGATGGCTACACCTTC	CASSIERGDGYTF
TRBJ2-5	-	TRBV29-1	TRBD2	TGCAGCGTTGAAGTACGGACTAGCGGGAGGGTCCACATCCGAGAGACCCAGTACTTC	CSVEVRTSGRVHIRETQYF
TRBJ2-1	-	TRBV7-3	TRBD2	TGTGCCAGCAGCATACTAGCGGGAGAGGGTAATGAGCAGTTCTTC	CASSILAGEGNEQFF
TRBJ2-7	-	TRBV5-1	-	TGCGCCAGCAGCTTGGGACAGGGAGGAGACGAGCAGTACTTC	CASSLGQGGDEQYF
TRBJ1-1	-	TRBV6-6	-	TGTGCCAGCAGTTACTCCAGGGCAGCGTTGAACACTGAAGCTTTCTTT	CASSYSRAALNTEAFF
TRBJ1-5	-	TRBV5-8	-	TGTGCCAGCAGCTTGGGGAAAACTAGGAATCAGCCCCAGCATTTT	CASSLGKTRNQPQHF
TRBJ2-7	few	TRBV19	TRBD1	TGTGCCAGTCGGATCGCGGACAGGGGAGACTACGAGCAGTACTTC	CASRIADRGDYEQYF
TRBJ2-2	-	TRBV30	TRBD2	TGTGCCTGGAGTAGGCTAGCGGGAGATAGCACCGGGGAGCTGTTTTTT	CAWSRLAGDSTGELFF
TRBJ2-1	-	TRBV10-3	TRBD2	TGTGCCATCAGTGACACGGGACTAAACAATGAGCAGTTCTTC	CAISDTGLNNEQFF
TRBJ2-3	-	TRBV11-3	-	TGTGCCAGCAGCTTCGGGCCGGAAGATACGCAGTATTTT	CASSFGPEDTQYF
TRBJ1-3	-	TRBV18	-	TGTGCCAGCTCACAGGATATCTCTGGAAACACCATATATTTT	CASSQDISGNTIYF
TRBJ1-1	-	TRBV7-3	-	TGTGCCAGCAGCCTCAATCGGGGACCGGGGACTGAAGCTTTCTTT	CASSLNRGPGTEAFF
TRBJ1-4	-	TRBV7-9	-	TGTGCCAGCAGCCTTTCCGCGACATTGAATGAAAAACTGTTTTTT	CASSLSATLNEKLFF
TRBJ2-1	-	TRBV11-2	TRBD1	TGTGCCAGCAGCCCAGGGGGCTGGGGATACAATGAGCAGTTCTTC	CASSPGGWGYNEQFF
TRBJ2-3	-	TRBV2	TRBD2	TGTGCCACCAAGGGACTAGCGAATCGGTACGAACAGTATTTT	CATKGLANRYEQYF
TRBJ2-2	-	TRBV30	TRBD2	TGTGCCTGGAGTGGATTAGCGGGAAAGGGCGGGGAGCTGTTTTTT	CAWSGLAGKGGELFF
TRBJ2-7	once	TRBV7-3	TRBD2	TGTGCCAGCAGCTTAGCTAGCGGTCCAATGTACGAGCAGTACTTC	CASSLASGPMYEQYF
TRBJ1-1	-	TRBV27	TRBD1	TGTGCCAGCAGTTTCACCAGGGGGAACTTACTCACTGAAGCTTTCTTT	CASSFTRGNLLTEAFF
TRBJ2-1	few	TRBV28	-	TGTGCCAGCAGTTCCCACAGGGAAAGGGCCTACAATGAGCAGTTCTTC	CASSSHRERAYNEQFF
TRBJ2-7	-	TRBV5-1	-	TGCGCCAGCAGCTTGTTTCTTGATCCCTACGAGCAGTACTTC	CASSLFLDPYEQYF
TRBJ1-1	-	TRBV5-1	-	TGCGCCAGCAGCTTGACGTTGGGGCGTCGGACTGAAGCTTTCTTT	CASSLTLGRRTEAFF
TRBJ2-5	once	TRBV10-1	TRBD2	TGCGCCAGCAGTGATAGCGGGACCCCGGGGACCCAGTACTTC	CASSDSGTPGTQYF
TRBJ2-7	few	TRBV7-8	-	TGTGCCAGCAGCTTATTCCTAAGGAGCTCCTACGAGCAGTACTTC	CASSLFLRSSYEQYF
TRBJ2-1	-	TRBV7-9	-	TGTGCCAGCAGCTTTGGGGGGCCACTCAACAATGAGCAGTTCTTC	CASSFGGPLNNEQFF